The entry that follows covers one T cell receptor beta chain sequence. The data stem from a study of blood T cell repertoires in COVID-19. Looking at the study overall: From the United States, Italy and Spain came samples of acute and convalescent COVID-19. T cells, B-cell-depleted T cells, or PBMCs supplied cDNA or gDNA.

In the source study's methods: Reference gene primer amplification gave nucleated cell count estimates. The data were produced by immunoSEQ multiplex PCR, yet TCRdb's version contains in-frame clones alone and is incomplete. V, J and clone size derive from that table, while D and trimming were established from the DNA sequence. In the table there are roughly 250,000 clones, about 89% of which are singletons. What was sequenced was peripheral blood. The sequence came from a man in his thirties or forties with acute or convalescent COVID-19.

The CDR3 protein is CASIAGRNNMNTEAFF. The CDR3 nucleotides read TGTGCCAGCATCGCGGGGCGGAATAATATGAACACTGAAGCTTTCTTT. This chain connects TRBV7-9 to TRBJ1-1, with a tentative D call TRBD1 (5 bases). This CDR3 is built from 16 residues. In germline, CDR1 is SEHNR, CDR2 FQNEAQ (reference sequence). Trimming took 7 bases from V and 0 from J, leaving 18 bases between them.